A single sample gave rise to the 26 T cell receptor beta chains below, sequenced in a study of Tregs in tolerant kidney transplant recipients. Using immunoSEQ multiplex PCR, the repertoire was profiled, and TCRdb retains in-frame clones only, with some absent. The table shows tens of thousands of clones, with more than 85% occurring only once. Sequences were derived from CD4+ T cells from blood, sampled before the transplant. Source of these receptors: a human donor who received a combined kidney and bone marrow transplant.

The chain links TRBV7-3 to TRBJ2-1, with TRBD2 matching over 7 bases. Looked up from germline, CDR1 is SGHTA and CDR2 is FQGTGA. The junction had 6 bases not matched to a gene; V was cut back by 4 bases and J by 0 bases. CDR3 length: 16 amino acids. This chain's CDR3 is CASSSTGLGSYNEQFF. The CDR3 nucleotides are TGTGCCAGCAGCTCCACCGGACTAGGCTCCTACAATGAGCAGTTCTTC.

This chain joins TRBV6-5 and TRBJ2-5, with D unclear. The end of the DNA aligns better with TRBJ2-7, so the J call may be wrong. The CDR3 runs to 11 residues. Looked up from germline, CDR1 is MNHEY and CDR2 is SVGAGI. This CDR3 reads CASSSIYEQYF. In DNA form, the CDR3 reads TGTGCCAGCAGTTCCATATACGAGCAGTACTTC.

This clone was recorded only once. The chain carries TRBV6-6 and TRBJ2-7; D may be TRBD1 (5 bases). The CDR3 consists of 15 residues. V lost 0 bases and J lost 5, with 14 bases in between. Germline V gene lookup returns CDR1 MNHNY and CDR2 SVGAGI (reference sequence). Here the CDR3 DNA reads TGTGCCAGCAGTTACTCGCCAGGGTCGGTGGACGAGCAGTACTTC. As protein: CASSYSPGSVDEQYF.

This chain links TRBV7-9 with TRBJ1-3; D gene ambiguous. Trimming removed 2 bases from V and 1 base from J, with 12 bases in between. Looked up from germline, CDR1 is SEHNR and CDR2 is FQNEAQ (reference sequence). This CDR3 comprises 16 residues. The CDR3 spells CASSLSDAASGNTIYF. In DNA form, the CDR3 reads TGTGCCAGCAGCTTAAGTGATGCGGCATCTGGAAACACCATATATTTT.

J is TRBJ2-3 and V is TRBV19; maybe TRBD2 (5 bases). Trimming took off 6 bases at V and 3 bases at J, with 10 bases between the two ends. The germline CDR1 and CDR2 sequences are LNHDA and SQIVND (reference sequence). The CDR3 runs 13 residues. DNA for the CDR3: TGTGCCAGTAGCGGGATAGGGACAGATACGCAGTATTTT. Its protein is CASSGIGTDTQYF. The whole variable domain, remainder taken from reference TRBV19 and TRBJ2-3, is DGGITQSPKYLFRKEGQNVTLSCEQNLNHDAMYWYRQDPGQGLRLIYYSQIVNDFQKGDIAEGYSVSREKKESFPLTVTSAQKNPTAFYLCASSGIGTDTQYFGPGTRLTVL.

This clone appeared a single time. The J gene is TRBJ2-2, the V gene TRBV2; TRBD2 aligns across 11 bases. Germline-derived CDR1 and CDR2 are SNHLY and FYNNEI. Trimming took 9 bases from V and 0 from J; bases not matched to a gene: 3. The CDR3 is 15 amino acids. CDR3 loop: CARETSGANTGELFF. As DNA, the CDR3 is TGTGCCAGAGAGACTAGCGGGGCGAACACCGGGGAGCTGTTTTTT.

The chain employs TRBV7-2 and TRBJ1-4; 8 nucleotides agree with TRBD1. Germline V gene lookup returns CDR1 SGHTA and CDR2 FQGNSA. After removal of 5 bases from V and 8 bases from J, the junction contained 10 bases not matched to a gene. CDR3 length: 15 residues. For the CDR3, the DNA is TGTGCCAGCAGCCCAAGGACAGGGCTGGAAGAAAAACTGTTTTTT. This sequence encodes CASSPRTGLEEKLFF.

This rearrangement joins TRBV18 to TRBJ2-7, with no clear D. Trimming left V 1 base short and J 5 bases short, with 12 bases between. The CDR3 sequence is 14 residues long. The germline V gene encodes CDR1 KGHSH and CDR2 LQKENI. The CDR3: CASSPRYQAHEQYF. The CDR3 bases are TGTGCCAGCTCACCACGATATCAGGCCCACGAGCAGTACTTC.

This chain connects TRBV27 to TRBJ1-3, with D tentatively TRBD1 (6 bases). Per the germline V gene, CDR1 is MNHEY and CDR2 is SMNVEV (reference sequence). The CDR3 has 17 residues. V was pared by 2 bases and J by 0 bases, with 14 bases between. The CDR3 nucleotides read TGTGCCAGCAGTTTACGTCCCACAGGGTTCTCTGGAAACACCATATATTTT. Protein: CASSLRPTGFSGNTIYF.

V is TRBV5-1 and J is TRBJ2-4; possibly TRBD1 for D (5 bases). CDR1 and CDR2 from the germline V gene are SGHRS and YFSETQ. Trimming left V 0 bases short and J 0 bases short, with 10 bases between. CDR3 size: 16 residues. The CDR3 spells CASSLGSGLAKNIQYF. CDR3 DNA sequence: TGCGCCAGCAGCTTGGGGTCAGGGCTAGCCAAAAACATTCAGTACTTC.

The genes are TRBV6-5 and TRBJ1-1, with a weak D call TRBD1 (5 bases). This CDR3 spans 14 amino acids. V lost 5 bases to trimming and J lost 0 bases, with 10 bases between them. Germline loops: CDR1 MNHEY, CDR2 SVGAGI. The CDR3: CASSHRSMNTEAFF. CDR3 in DNA: TGTGCCAGCAGTCACAGGAGTATGAACACTGAAGCTTTCTTT.

V and J are TRBV2 and TRBJ1-5; 8 positions match TRBD1. This CDR3 is 15 amino acids long. Germline CDR1 is SNHLY and CDR2 is FYNNEI. J was trimmed by 0 bases and V by 4 bases; bases with no gene match: 2. The CDR3 spells CASSGTGNSNQPQHF. The CDR3 DNA reads TGTGCCAGCAGTGGGACAGGGAATAGCAATCAGCCCCAGCATTTT.

This chain joins TRBV7-2 and TRBJ2-7, with D tentatively TRBD1 (5 bases). The CDR3 runs to 14 residues. The germline V gene has CDR1 SGHTA and CDR2 FQGNSA. The V and J ends lost 4 bases and 0 bases respectively, with 10 bases between them. As DNA, the CDR3 is TGTGCCAGCAGCTATTTTGGGGCCTCCTACGAGCAGTACTTC. Amino acid sequence: CASSYFGASYEQYF.

The V and J genes are TRBV29-1 and TRBJ2-2; D uncertain. Germline CDR1 is SQVTM and CDR2 is ANQGSEA. V was clipped by 7 bases and J by 0 bases, with 15 bases between them. The CDR3 covers 15 residues. The CDR3 sequence: CSGSTATTNTGELFF. The CDR3 nucleotides are TGCAGCGGTTCAACAGCAACAACGAACACCGGGGAGCTGTTTTTT.

The J gene is TRBJ1-4, the V gene TRBV4-3; 11 bases agree with TRBD1. Per the germline V gene, CDR1 is LGHNA and CDR2 is YSLEER. The CDR3 runs to 16 residues. After removal of 0 bases from V and 7 bases from J, the junction contained 4 bases not matched to a gene. The CDR3 sequence: CASSQDLGTGGEKLFF. DNA for the CDR3: TGCGCCAGCAGCCAAGATCTGGGGACAGGGGGTGAAAAACTGTTTTTT.

V usage is TRBV18 and J usage is TRBJ1-2, with 9 bases aligning to TRBD1. Per germline, CDR1 KGHSH and CDR2 LQKENI. The CDR3 runs to 15 residues. V trimming: 2 bases; J trimming: 6 bases; junction bases outside the gene matches: 7. The CDR3 reads CASSPRDRAVDGYTF. DNA of the CDR3: TGTGCCAGCTCACCAAGGGACAGGGCGGTGGATGGCTACACCTTC.

This clone was seen just once. V is TRBV18 and J is TRBJ1-2; D might be TRBD1 (6 bases). V lost 3 bases to trimming and J lost 5 bases, with 10 bases between them. The CDR3 contains 13 residues. CDR1 and CDR2 from the germline V gene are KGHSH and LQKENI. CDR3 bases: TGTGCCAGCTCACCTGGGGGCGCGTATGGCTACACCTTC. This encodes CASSPGGAYGYTF.

This chain links TRBV7-9 with TRBJ1-2; D gene unclear. The CDR3 contains 12 residues. V was pared by 3 bases and J by 3 bases, with 5 bases between. The germline CDR1 and CDR2 sequences are SEHNR and FQNEAQ (reference sequence). This CDR3 is CASSLRDYGYTF. The DNA for the CDR3 is TGTGCCAGCAGCTTGCGGGACTATGGCTACACCTTC.

V gene TRBV4-3 combines with J gene TRBJ2-3; 7 bases line up with TRBD2. Germline V gene data show CDR1 as LGHNA and CDR2 as YSLEER. V lost 0 bases and J lost 4; bases outside the gene matches: 7. The CDR3 totals 16 residues. CDR3 sequence reads: CASSQEAGVGADTQYF. The CDR3 DNA is TGCGCCAGCAGCCAAGAGGCGGGAGTTGGTGCAGATACGCAGTATTTT.

V and J are TRBV7-9 and TRBJ2-3; TRBD1 matches at 9 bases. The CDR3 is 14 amino acids. V dropped 6 bases and J dropped 2; count of bases not matched to a gene: 3. Germline loops: CDR1 SEHNR, CDR2 FQNEAQ (reference sequence). CDR3 amino acids: CASRRTGVTDTQYF. The CDR3 bases are TGTGCCAGCAGGAGGACAGGGGTCACAGATACGCAGTATTTT. Together with reference TRBV7-9 and TRBJ2-3, the CDR3 gives the full variable domain: DTGVSQNPRHKITKRGQNVTFRCDPISEHNRLYWYRQTLGQGPEFLTYFQNEAQLEKSRLLSDRFSAERPKGSFSTLEIQRTEQGDSAMYLCASRRTGVTDTQYFGPGTRLTVL.

The chain carries TRBV5-1 and TRBJ2-7, with TRBD2 matching 9 bases. CDR3 length equals 15 residues. Unmatched junction bases numbered 5, after V lost 2 bases and J lost 2 bases. The germline V gene has CDR1 SGHRS and CDR2 YFSETQ. This chain's CDR3 is CASSFQREAAYEQYF. The CDR3 DNA reads as TGCGCCAGCAGCTTCCAGCGGGAGGCCGCCTACGAGCAGTACTTC.

This chain links TRBV10-3 with TRBJ1-1; TRBD1 matches 8 bases. Unmatched junction bases numbered 7, after V lost 2 bases and J lost 5 bases. Germline V gene data show CDR1 as ENHRY and CDR2 as SYGVKD. The CDR3 has 15 residues. DNA of the CDR3: TGTGCCATCAGTGAGCCGACAGGGGAGAGGACTGAAGCTTTCTTT. The encoded protein is CAISEPTGERTEAFF.

This clone has more than one count but fewer than ten. This CDR3 is CAWSVHGLAGRDTQYF. In DNA form, the CDR3 reads TGTGCCTGGAGTGTACATGGACTAGCGGGCCGAGATACGCAGTATTTT. The chain couples TRBV30 to TRBJ2-3, with 11 bases fitting TRBD2. Germline V gene lookup returns CDR1 GTSNPN and CDR2 SVGIG (reference sequence). V shed 0 bases and J 5 bases; nucleotides not matched to a gene: 7. The CDR3 consists of 16 residues.

This clone is a singleton in its sample. This chain links TRBV29-1 with TRBJ2-3, with TRBD2 as a possible D gene (6 bases). Trimming took 4 bases from V and 6 from J, leaving 17 bases between them. CDR3 length: 14 residues. CDR1 is SQVTM, CDR2 ANQGSEA, per germline. CDR3 in amino acids: CSVGPGSRGDTQYF. CDR3 DNA: TGCAGCGTTGGGCCCGGGTCCCGGGGGGATACGCAGTATTTT.

The rearrangement joins TRBV14 to TRBJ2-1, with 12 bases that match TRBD2. The CDR3 covers 14 residues. V shed 4 bases and J 6 bases; nucleotides not matched to a gene: 1. The germline CDR1 and CDR2 sequences are SGHDN and FVKESK. CDR3 DNA sequence: TGTGCCAGCAGCCTGGGACTAGCGGGCAATGAGCAGTTCTTC. Its protein is CASSLGLAGNEQFF.

The V and J genes are TRBV5-6 and TRBJ1-2; no firm D call. The CDR3 is made up of 13 amino acids. Deletions cut 1 base from V and 7 bases from J, with 11 bases between. Germline assignment: CDR1 SGHDT and CDR2 YYEEEE. Written as DNA, the CDR3 is TGTGCCAGCAGCTTGACCCGGAGTTTTGGCTACACCTTC. Protein: CASSLTRSFGYTF.